This T cell receptor beta chain emerged from a study of early T cells in non-severe SARS-CoV-2 infection. Overall study: Investigators sequenced bulk RNA drawn from unsorted whole blood, and chains remained unpaired.

Broader study findings: Anti-spike CD8 responses were favored in VDJdb matching, and private and CD4 specificities were missed.

Individual cDNA molecules were tagged with unique molecular identifiers. TCRdb fed the 5' RACE reads into MiXCR, producing one record per CDR3 protein. The data hold about 57,000 distinct CDR3 sequences, with approximately 9.3% observed a single time. Germline V gives CDR1 DFQATT, CDR2 SNEGSKA (reference sequence). This CDR3 has 14 residues. Trimming left V 1 base short and J 3 bases short, with 13 bases between. To note about this clonotype: The antigen remains unidentified.

The sample consisted of whole blood. The chain joins TRBV20-1 to TRBJ2-7; D may be TRBD1 (6 bases). The sequence came from an adult who was a healthcare worker with PCR-confirmed SARS-CoV-2 infection or an uninfected control (not recorded which). This CDR3 reads CSARVPGQIYEQYF. Here the CDR3 DNA reads TGCAGTGCTAGAGTTCCCGGACAGATCTACGAGCAGTACTTC.